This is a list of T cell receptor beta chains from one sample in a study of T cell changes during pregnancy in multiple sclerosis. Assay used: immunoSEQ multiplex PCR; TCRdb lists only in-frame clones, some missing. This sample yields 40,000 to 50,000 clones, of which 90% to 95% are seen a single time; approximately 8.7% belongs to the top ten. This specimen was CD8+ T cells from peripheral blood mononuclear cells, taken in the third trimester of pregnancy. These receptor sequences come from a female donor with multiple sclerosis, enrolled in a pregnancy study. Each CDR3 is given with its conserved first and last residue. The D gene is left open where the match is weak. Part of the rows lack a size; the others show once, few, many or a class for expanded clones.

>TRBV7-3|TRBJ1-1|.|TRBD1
TGTGCCAGCAGCTTAAGGACAGGGACTGAAGCTTTCTTT
CASSLRTGTEAFF
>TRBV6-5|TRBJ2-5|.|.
TGTGCCAGCAGTTACGGGGCCCTAGAGACCCAGTACTTC
CASSYGALETQYF
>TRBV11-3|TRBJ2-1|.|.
TGTGCCAGCAGCTTAGATAGGGACTCTAACAATGAGCAGTTCTTC
CASSLDRDSNNEQFF
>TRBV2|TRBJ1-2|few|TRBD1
TGTGCCAGCAGTGAAGCGCTTCACAGGGGAAGAGCTTTCTATGGCTACACCTTC
CASSEALHRGRAFYGYTF
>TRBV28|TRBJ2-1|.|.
TGTGCCAGCAGTCCCCCTTTTCAGGGCTACTACAATGAGCAGTTCTTC
CASSPPFQGYYNEQFF
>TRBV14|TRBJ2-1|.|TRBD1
TGTGCCAGCAGCCTAAGGACAGGCCCATACAATGAGCAGTTCTTC
CASSLRTGPYNEQFF
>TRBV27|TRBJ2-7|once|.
TGTGCCAGCAGTTTAGGGCAGGGCTCCTACGAGCAGTACTTC
CASSLGQGSYEQYF
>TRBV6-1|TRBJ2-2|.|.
TGTGCCAGCTGGGGCCCCAACACCGGGGAGCTGTTTTTT
CASWGPNTGELFF
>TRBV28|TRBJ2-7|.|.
TGTGCCAGCAGTTCCACTACCCCAGCGGTCAAGGGCTACGAGCAGTACTTC
CASSSTTPAVKGYEQYF
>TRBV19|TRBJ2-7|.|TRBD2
TGTGCCAGTAGTCCAGACAGCGGGACTAGTCCCCACGAGCAGTACTTC
CASSPDSGTSPHEQYF
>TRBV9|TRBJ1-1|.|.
TGTGCCAGCAGCCCTTCCCCAGGGTACACTGAAGCTTTCTTT
CASSPSPGYTEAFF
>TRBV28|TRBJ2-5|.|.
TGTGCCAGCACCCTCACCGCTCTAGCAAACCAAGAGACCCAGTACTTC
CASTLTALANQETQYF
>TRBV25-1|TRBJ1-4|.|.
TGTGCCAGCAGTGCAGCTTGGGTAGAGGTGGAAAAACTGTTTTTT
CASSAAWVEVEKLFF
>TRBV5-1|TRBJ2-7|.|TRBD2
TGCGCCAGCAGCTTGGAGGCTAGCGGGATCTACGAGCAGTACTTC
CASSLEASGIYEQYF
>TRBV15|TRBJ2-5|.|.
TGTGCCACCAGCAGAGACAGTTTCGACCAAGAGACCCAGTACTTC
CATSRDSFDQETQYF
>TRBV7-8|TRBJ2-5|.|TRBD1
TGTGCCAGCAGCTTAACCCTCTCCAGGGGGCGAGGGCAAGAGACCCAGTACTTC
CASSLTLSRGRGQETQYF